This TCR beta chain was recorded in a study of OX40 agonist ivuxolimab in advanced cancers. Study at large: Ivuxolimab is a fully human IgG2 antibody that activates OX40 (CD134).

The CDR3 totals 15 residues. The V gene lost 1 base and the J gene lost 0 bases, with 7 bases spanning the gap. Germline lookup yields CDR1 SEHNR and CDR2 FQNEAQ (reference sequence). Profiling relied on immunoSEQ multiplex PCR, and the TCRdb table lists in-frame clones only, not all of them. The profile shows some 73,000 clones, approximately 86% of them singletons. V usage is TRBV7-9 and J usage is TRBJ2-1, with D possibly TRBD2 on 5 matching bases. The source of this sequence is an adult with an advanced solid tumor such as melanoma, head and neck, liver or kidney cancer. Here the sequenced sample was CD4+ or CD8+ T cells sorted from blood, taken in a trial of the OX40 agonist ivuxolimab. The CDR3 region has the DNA TGTGCCAGCAGCTTAGGAGGGCTCTCCTACAATGAGCAGTTCTTC. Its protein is CASSLGGLSYNEQFF.